This record covers a single T cell receptor beta chain. Trimming removed 1 base from V and 8 bases from J, with 14 bases in between. CDR1 and CDR2 (germline): LNHNV, YYDKDF (reference sequence). CDR3 length equals 14 residues. The data are from a study of blood T cell repertoires in COVID-19. Study-level information: The origin of the acute and convalescent COVID-19 samples was the United States, Italy and Spain. Sources were T cells, B-cell-depleted T cells, or PBMCs; the material itself was cDNA or gDNA.

Authors' processing steps: Counts of nucleated cells, estimated from reference gene primer amplification, were obtained. TCRdb keeps only in-frame clones here, not all; method: immunoSEQ multiplex PCR. V, J and clone size are those of that table, while D and trimming were read from the DNA. The table includes 200,000 to 250,000 clones, about nine tenths detected once. Membership in each cohort depended on participant-reported clinical history. The chain uses TRBV15 and TRBJ1-2; D ambiguous. The sequence was collected from a woman between 40 and 55 years old with acute COVID-19. The source material was PBMCs or T cells enriched from blood (not recorded which). The CDR3 nucleotides read TGTGCCACCAGCAGAGGATCCTCTCTGGAGGGCTACACCTTC. It codes for CATSRGSSLEGYTF.